The clone carrying this T cell receptor (beta chain) showed up just a few times. These data are taken from a study of blood T cells in healthy people across ages. Germline V gene data show CDR1 as SNHLY and CDR2 as FYNNEI. The CDR3 loop spans 11 amino acids. Sample-barcoded 5' priming and a J-beta primer mix drove a second PCR of about 6 to 12 cycles. From each sample, at least 2.5 million paired-end reads containing CDR3 were obtained. TCRdb passed the 5' RACE reads through MiXCR, listing each CDR3 protein once. The sample carries about 2 million distinct CDR3 sequences, around 50% recorded once. The rearrangement uses TRBV2 and TRBJ2-7; D unclear. The last part of the DNA fits TRBJ2-5 better; the J call may be wrong. The source of this sequence is a woman in her thirties or forties in good health. The material sequenced was blood. CDR3 in DNA: TGTGCCAGCGGTCCATGGGAGACCCAGTACTTC. Translation gives CASGPWETQYF.